The text below deals with one T cell receptor beta chain. Antigen specificity is unknown. Other nucleotide sequences in the sample specify the same CDR3. The data stem from a study of cytomegalovirus exposure and HLA in healthy donors. Researchers ran the PCR with 60 Vbeta and 13 Jbeta primers. Clones were read by immunoSEQ multiplex PCR, and TCRdb kept only the in-frame ones, dropping some. The sample comprises 100,000 to 150,000 clones, over 70% of which are singletons, and roughly 3% rests with the top ten. Study conclusions and caveats: A list of about 160 TCR beta chains associated with cytomegalovirus was given. Later work associated roughly 15,000 TCR beta sequences with HLA alleles at 0.05 false discovery rate.

The CDR3 is 13 amino acids. The V gene's germline CDR1 is SGHAT and CDR2 FQNNGV. Trimming pared 1 base from V and 1 base from J, leaving 5 bases between. Sequencing used PBMCs. V is TRBV11-2 and J is TRBJ2-7; D might be TRBD2 (5 bases). The TCR was taken from a woman in her forties or fifties in good health and CMV-seronegative. CDR3 in DNA: TGTGCCAGCAGCTTAGCGGGGTCCTACGAGCAGTACTTC. It specifies CASSLAGSYEQYF.